The clone carrying this TCR beta chain was seen a few times. The entry originates in a study of cytomegalovirus exposure and HLA in healthy donors. From germline, CDR1 is MNHNY and CDR2 SVGAGI (reference sequence). The trim removed 4 bases at V and 10 bases at J, leaving 11 bases unmatched. The CDR3 is 15 amino acids. 13 Jbeta primers and 60 Vbeta primers were used for the PCR. The method was immunoSEQ multiplex PCR; TCRdb's version includes in-frame clones alone and lacks a portion of them. Among some 95,000 clones listed, around four fifths were seen once. The receptor was isolated from a woman aged 40 to 55 in good health and CMV-seropositive. The V gene is TRBV6-6, the J gene TRBJ2-1; the match to TRBD1 covers 9 bases. The specimen sequenced was PBMCs. The CDR3 is CASSSPGQGISEQFF. Here the CDR3 DNA reads TGTGCCAGCAGTTCTCCGGGACAGGGCATTTCGGAGCAGTTCTTC.